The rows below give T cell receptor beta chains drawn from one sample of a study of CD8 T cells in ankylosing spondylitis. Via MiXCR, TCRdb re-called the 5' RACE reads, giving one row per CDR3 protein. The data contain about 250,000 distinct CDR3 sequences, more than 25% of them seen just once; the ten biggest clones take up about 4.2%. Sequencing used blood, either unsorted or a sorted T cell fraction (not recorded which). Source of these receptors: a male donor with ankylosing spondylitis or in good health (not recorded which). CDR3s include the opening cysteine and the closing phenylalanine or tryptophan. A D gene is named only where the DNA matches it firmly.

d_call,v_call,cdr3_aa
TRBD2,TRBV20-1,CSARGILAGGPYEQFF
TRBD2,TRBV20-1,CSAQRPGGTQYF
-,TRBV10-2,CATNSGGNQPQHF
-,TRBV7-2,CASTARGTSLGDTQYF
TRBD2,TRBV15,CATSRDTWERDSQKETQYF
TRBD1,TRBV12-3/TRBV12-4,CASKNRDRGRIDTQYF
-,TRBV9,CASSVGDFGEQFF
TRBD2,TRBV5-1,CASSLSRLAGDNEQFF
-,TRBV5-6,CASSSAVTDTQYF
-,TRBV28,CASSLQDEQYF
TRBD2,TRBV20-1,CSARGGPGLGNEQFF
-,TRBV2,CASGRRPSGDTDTQYF
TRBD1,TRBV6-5,CASGRDSGYTF
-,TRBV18,CASSPPRGNNEKLFF
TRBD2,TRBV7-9,CASSLGRDYNTGELFF
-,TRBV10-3,CAISPRVLETQYF
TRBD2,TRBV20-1,CSALGGGGFWEQYF
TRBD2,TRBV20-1,CSAPTSGDRTDTQYF
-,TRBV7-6,CASSPSFPGALGYEQYF
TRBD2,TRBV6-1,CASSRIPGTSAYTQYF
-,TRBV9,CASAPGGQISYEQYF
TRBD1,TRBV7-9,CASSTRDSLNTEAFF
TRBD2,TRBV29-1,CSVEGLAGISTDTQYF
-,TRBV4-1,CASSQGETDWEDQPQHF
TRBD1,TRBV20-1,CSAYNRGQGGNTIYF
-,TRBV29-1,CSVLRGLATEAFF
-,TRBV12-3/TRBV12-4,CASSSDSYNEQFF
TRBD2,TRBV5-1,CASSTGTRPPETQYF
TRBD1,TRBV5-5,CASSPQGDTRVGAFF
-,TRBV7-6,CASSPTLGLGVGWEQFF
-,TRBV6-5,CASSYSRLGGNTIYF
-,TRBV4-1,CASSQDRDGETQYF
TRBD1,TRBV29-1,CSAIYNAGTAYGYTF
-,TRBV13,CASSLMGAGDTQYF
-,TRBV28,CASTSRGVFTDTQYF
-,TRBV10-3,CAISESKVGEQYF
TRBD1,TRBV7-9,CASSARTGPLGEQFF
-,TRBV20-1,CSAIQDGHLLNEQFF
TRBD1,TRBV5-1,CASSETGGSYNEQFF
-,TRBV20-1,CSARDFGAPQETQYF
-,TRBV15,CATSRERGAETQYF
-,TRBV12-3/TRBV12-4,CASTPAVSYEQYF
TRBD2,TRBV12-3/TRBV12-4,CASSPAGGPAYEQYF
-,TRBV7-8,CASSLAGRTRNTIYF